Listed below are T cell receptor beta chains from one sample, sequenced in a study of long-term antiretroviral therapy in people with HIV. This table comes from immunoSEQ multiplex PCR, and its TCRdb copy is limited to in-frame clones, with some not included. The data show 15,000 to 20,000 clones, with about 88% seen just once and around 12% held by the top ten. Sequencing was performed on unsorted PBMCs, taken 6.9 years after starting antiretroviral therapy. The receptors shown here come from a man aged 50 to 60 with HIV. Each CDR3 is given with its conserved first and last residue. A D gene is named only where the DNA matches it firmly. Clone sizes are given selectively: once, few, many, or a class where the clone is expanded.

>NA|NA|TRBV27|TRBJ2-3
CASSLGDTQYF
TGTGCCAGCAGTTTGGGGGATACGCAGTATTTT
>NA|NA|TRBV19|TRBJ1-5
CASSAGTAQPQHF
TGTGCCAGTAGTGCAGGGACGGCTCAGCCCCAGCATTTT
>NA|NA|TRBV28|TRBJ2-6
CASSLHASSGANVLTF
TGTGCCAGCAGTTTACACGCCTCCTCTGGGGCCAACGTCCTGACTTTC
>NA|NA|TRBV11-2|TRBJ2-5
CASSLRAGETQYF
TGTGCCAGCAGCTTAAGGGCGGGAGAGACCCAGTACTTC
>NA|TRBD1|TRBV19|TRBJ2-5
CASKDRVETQYF
TGTGCCAGTAAAGACAGGGTCGAGACCCAGTACTTC
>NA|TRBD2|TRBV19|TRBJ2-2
CASSNLAGDTGELFF
TGTGCCAGTAGTAATCTAGCGGGAGACACCGGGGAGCTGTTTTTT
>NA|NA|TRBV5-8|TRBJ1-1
CASSLRRGGGSTEAFF
TGTGCCAGCAGCTTGAGGAGGGGAGGTGGGAGCACTGAAGCTTTCTTT
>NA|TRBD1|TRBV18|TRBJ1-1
CASSPPRRQGDTEAFF
TGTGCCAGCTCACCCCCGCGACGGCAGGGGGACACTGAAGCTTTCTTT
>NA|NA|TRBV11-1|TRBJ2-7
CASSRDYYEQYF
TGTGCCAGCAGCCGCGACTACTACGAGCAGTACTTC
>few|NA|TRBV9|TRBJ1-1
CASSVDVHTEAFF
TGTGCCAGCAGCGTAGACGTGCACACTGAAGCTTTCTTT
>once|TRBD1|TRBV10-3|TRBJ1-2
CAISNRDRANYGYTF
TGTGCCATCAGTAACCGGGACAGGGCTAACTATGGCTACACCTTC
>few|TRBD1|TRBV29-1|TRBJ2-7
CSVSKGAPFYEQYF
TGCAGCGTTTCTAAGGGGGCGCCGTTTTACGAGCAGTACTTC
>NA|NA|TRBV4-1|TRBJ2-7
CASSQAVRTTQRHEQYF
TGCGCCAGCAGCCAAGCGGTCCGTACAACACAGAGGCACGAGCAGTACTTC